This T cell receptor (beta chain) was recorded in a study of shared clonotypes between healthy human individuals. Study conclusions and caveats: An anticipated effect of sequencing depth on clonotype sharing among donors was recognized. Clonotypes shared by all four donors outscored non-shared clonotypes in generation probability.

The assay was carried out at the deep level. Source study methods: As immunoSEQ supplied junction-only sequences (without quality scores), filtering differed. Here immunoSEQ multiplex PCR was the method, and the copy in TCRdb shows in-frame clones only, minus some. V and J calls and clone size are copied from that table; D and trimming were computed from the DNA. The repertoire includes over 2,000,000 clones, just over 90% of them detected once, and 1.5% to 2% sits in the top ten. For this clone: The antigen is not known.

CD45RO negativity and positive selection for CCR7 defined naive CD8 cells, a population that excluded terminally differentiated effector memory CD45RA+ cells. Per germline, CDR1 LNHDA and CDR2 SQIVND (reference sequence). The length of the CDR3 is 13 residues. Trimming took 4 bases from V and 4 from J, leaving 10 bases between them. The TCR was taken from a man aged 18 to 29 in good health. Some clones in this sample may be carry-over from other donors' samples. The sequenced material came from naive CD8+ T cells from PBMCs. The V call is TRBV19, the J call TRBJ1-1; D is perhaps TRBD1 (5 bases). CDR3: CASSTDTSTEAFF. DNA for the CDR3: TGTGCCAGTAGTACGGACACCTCCACTGAAGCTTTCTTT. The full variable domain, completed using reference TRBV19 and TRBJ1-1, is DGGITQSPKYLFRKEGQNVTLSCEQNLNHDAMYWYRQDPGQGLRLIYYSQIVNDFQKGDIAEGYSVSREKKESFPLTVTSAQKNPTAFYLCASSTDTSTEAFFGQGTRLTVV.